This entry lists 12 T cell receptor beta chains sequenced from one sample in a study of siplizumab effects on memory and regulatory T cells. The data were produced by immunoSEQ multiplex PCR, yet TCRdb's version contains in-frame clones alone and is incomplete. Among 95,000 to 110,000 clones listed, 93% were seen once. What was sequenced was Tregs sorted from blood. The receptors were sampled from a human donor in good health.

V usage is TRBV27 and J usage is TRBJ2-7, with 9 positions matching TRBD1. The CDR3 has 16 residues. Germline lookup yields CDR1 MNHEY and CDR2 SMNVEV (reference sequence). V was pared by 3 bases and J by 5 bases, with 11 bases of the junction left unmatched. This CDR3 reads CASSFLVGTGSHEQYF. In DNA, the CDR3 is TGTGCCAGCAGTTTTTTGGTTGGGACAGGGTCCCACGAGCAGTACTTC.

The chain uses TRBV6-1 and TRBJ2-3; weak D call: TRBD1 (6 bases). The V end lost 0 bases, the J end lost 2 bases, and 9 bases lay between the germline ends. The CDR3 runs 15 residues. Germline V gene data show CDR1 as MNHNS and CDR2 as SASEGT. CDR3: CASSEARGTTDTQYF. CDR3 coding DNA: TGTGCCAGCAGTGAAGCAAGGGGGACCACAGATACGCAGTATTTT.

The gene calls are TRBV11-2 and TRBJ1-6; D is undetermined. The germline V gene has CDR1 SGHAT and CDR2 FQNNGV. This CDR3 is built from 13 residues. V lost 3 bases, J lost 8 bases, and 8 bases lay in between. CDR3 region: CASSFSMDSPLHF. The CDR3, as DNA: TGTGCCAGCAGCTTTTCCATGGATTCACCCCTCCACTTT.

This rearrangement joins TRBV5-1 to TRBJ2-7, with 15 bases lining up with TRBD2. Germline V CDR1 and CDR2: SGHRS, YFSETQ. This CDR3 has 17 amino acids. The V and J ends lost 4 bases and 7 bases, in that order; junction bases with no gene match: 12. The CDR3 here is CASSPGLAGGAVREQYF. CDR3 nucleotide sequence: TGCGCCAGCAGCCCGGGACTAGCGGGAGGAGCCGTGAGGGAGCAGTACTTC.

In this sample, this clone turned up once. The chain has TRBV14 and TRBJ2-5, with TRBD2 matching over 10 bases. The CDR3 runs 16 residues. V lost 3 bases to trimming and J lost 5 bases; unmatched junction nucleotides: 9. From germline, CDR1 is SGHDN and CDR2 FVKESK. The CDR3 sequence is CASSQGLALTVETQYF. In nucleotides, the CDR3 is TGTGCCAGCAGCCAGGGACTAGCGCTCACAGTGGAGACCCAGTACTTC.

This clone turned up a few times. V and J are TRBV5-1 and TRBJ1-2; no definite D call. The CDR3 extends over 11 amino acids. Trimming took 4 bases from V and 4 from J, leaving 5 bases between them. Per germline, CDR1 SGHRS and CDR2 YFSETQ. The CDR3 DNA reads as TGCGCCAGCAGCGACGTCTATGGCTACACCTTC. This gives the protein CASSDVYGYTF.

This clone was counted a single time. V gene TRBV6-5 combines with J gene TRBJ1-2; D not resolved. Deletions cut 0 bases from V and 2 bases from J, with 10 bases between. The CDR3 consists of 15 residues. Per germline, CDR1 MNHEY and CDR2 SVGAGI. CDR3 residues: CASSYSRVKNYGYTF. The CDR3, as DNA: TGTGCCAGCAGTTACTCGCGGGTGAAAAACTATGGCTACACCTTC.

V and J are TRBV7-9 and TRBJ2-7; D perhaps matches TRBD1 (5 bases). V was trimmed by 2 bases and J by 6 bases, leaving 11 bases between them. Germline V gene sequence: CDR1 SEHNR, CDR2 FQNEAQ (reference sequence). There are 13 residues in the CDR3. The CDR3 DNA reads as TGTGCCAGCAGCTTAAGCAGGGATCGCGAGCAGTACTTC. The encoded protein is CASSLSRDREQYF.

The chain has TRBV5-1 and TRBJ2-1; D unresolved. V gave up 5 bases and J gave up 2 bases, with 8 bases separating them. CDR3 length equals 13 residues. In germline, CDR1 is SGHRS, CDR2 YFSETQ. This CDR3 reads CASRERPYNEQFF. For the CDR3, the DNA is TGCGCCAGCAGGGAGCGCCCCTACAATGAGCAGTTCTTC.

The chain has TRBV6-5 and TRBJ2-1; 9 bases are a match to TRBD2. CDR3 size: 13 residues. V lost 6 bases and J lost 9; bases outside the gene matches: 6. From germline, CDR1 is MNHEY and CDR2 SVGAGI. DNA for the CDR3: TGTGCCAGCAGGAAGAGCGGGGGGTTTGAGCAGTTCTTC. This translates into CASRKSGGFEQFF.

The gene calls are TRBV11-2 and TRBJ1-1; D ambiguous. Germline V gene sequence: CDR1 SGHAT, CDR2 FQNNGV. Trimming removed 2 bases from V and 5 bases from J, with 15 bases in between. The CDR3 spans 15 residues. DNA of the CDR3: TGTGCCAGCAGCTTAATGGGGTTTGAGAGGACTGAAGCTTTCTTT. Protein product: CASSLMGFERTEAFF.

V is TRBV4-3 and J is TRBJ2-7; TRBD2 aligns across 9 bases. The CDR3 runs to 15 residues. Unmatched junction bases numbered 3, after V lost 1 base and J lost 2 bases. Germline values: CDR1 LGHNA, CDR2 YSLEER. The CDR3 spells CASSQGLAVTYEQYF. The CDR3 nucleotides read TGCGCCAGCAGCCAAGGACTAGCGGTAACCTACGAGCAGTACTTC.